One sample yielded the 28 T cell receptor beta chains listed below, sequenced in a study of post-analysis software for immune sequencing data. Findings and caveats of the study: Controls showed lower frequencies than patients for roughly five TRBV segments, and TRBV5-6, TRBV5-1 and TRBV20-1 were among these.

Antigen specificity for these receptors is unknown. Tagging with unique molecular identifiers was a feature of the TCR beta cDNA libraries. One entry per CDR3 protein, called by TCRdb with MiXCR from the PCR reads. This table holds roughly 650,000 distinct CDR3 sequences, approximately 59% found once. Source material: blood. The receptors stem from a girl aged 2-15 years with multiple sclerosis.

The rearrangement uses TRBV4-1 and TRBJ1-5, with 7 bases matching TRBD1. CDR1 and CDR2 (germline): MGHRA, YSYEKL. J gave up 7 bases and V 2 bases, and 8 bases lay outside the gene matches. This CDR3 contains 15 residues. The CDR3 protein is CASSQHTGDGQPQHF. The CDR3, as DNA: TGCGCCAGCAGCCAACATACAGGGGACGGCCAGCCCCAGCATTTT.

The chain recombines TRBV10-1 with TRBJ2-1, with 7 nucleotides matching TRBD1. The ends lost 3 bases at V and 3 bases at J; junction bases unmatched: 8. CDR1 is WNHNN and CDR2 is SYGVQD in the germline V gene (reference sequence). This CDR3 region has 16 residues. CDR3 region: CASSDGQGVVYNEQFF. DNA of the CDR3: TGCGCCAGCAGTGACGGCCAGGGGGTTGTCTACAATGAGCAGTTCTTC.

The rearrangement joins TRBV21-1 to TRBJ2-7; the table's D call, TRBD2, was not checked against the DNA. TRBV21-1 is assigned pseudogene status. The CDR3 has 15 amino acids. The CDR3: CASSRMSGIFHEQYF. The CDR3, as DNA: TGTGCCAGCAGCAGAATGAGCGGGATCTTCCACGAGCAGTACTTC.

This clonotype was found a few times. This sequence joins TRBV7-2 and TRBJ1-2; D unclear. The CDR3 loop spans 13 amino acids. V was pared by 5 bases and J by 4 bases, with 11 bases between. The germline gives CDR1 SGHTA, CDR2 FQGNSA. The CDR3 loop reads CASSPSSTYGYTF. CDR3 nucleotides: TGTGCCAGCAGCCCATCTTCCACCTATGGCTACACCTTC.

The chain employs TRBV9 and TRBJ2-1, with TRBD2 matching 11 bases. The V segment lost 3 bases and the J segment 4 bases; nucleotides outside the gene matches: 9. Germline CDR1 is SGDLS and CDR2 is YYNGEE. CDR3 length: 17 amino acids. In DNA, the CDR3 is TGTGCCAGCAGCGGATATGGGGGGACTAGCGGTTACAATGAGCAGTTCTTC. Translation: CASSGYGGTSGYNEQFF.

This clonotype was found a few times. This sequence joins TRBV11-2 and TRBJ2-7; 14 nucleotides align to TRBD2. Per germline, CDR1 SGHAT and CDR2 FQNNGV. V shed 4 bases, J shed 0 bases, and the junction held 17 bases outside the gene matches. The CDR3 is made up of 21 amino acids. CDR3 in amino acids: CASSYISPGQGTSGSSYEQYF. The CDR3 DNA reads TGTGCCAGCAGCTACATATCACCGGGACAGGGGACTAGCGGGAGCTCCTACGAGCAGTACTTC.

CDR3 amino acids: CASSPWTNSNQPQHF. The CDR3 DNA reads as TGTGCCAGCAGTCCGTGGACAAATAGCAATCAGCCCCAGCATTTT. The chain links TRBV6-2 or TRBV6-3 to TRBJ1-5; weak D call: TRBD1 (5 bases). V was pared by 5 bases and J by 0 bases, with 11 bases between. The CDR3 has 15 residues. CDR1 and CDR2 (germline): MNHEY, SVGEGT.

With respect to this clonotype: The junction and the germline gene differ at one end; a read error may be behind it. The chain combines TRBV7-3 with TRBJ2-3; TRBD2 matches at 10 bases. The length of the CDR3 is 18 residues. The V gene's germline CDR1 is SGHTA and CDR2 FQGTGA. DNA for the CDR3: TGTGCCAGCAGCTTAACGGCCGGAGCGGGAGGGCCACCAGATATGCAGTATTTT. Its protein product is CASSLTAGAGGPPDMQYF. Full variable domain (missing parts from reference TRBV7-3 and TRBJ2-3): GAGVSQTPSNKVTEKGKYVELRCDPISGHTALYWYRQSLGQGPEFLIYFQGTGAADDSGLPNDRFFAVRPEGSVSTLKIQRTERGDSAVYLCASSLTAGAGGPPDMQYFGPGTRLTVL.

This clonotype was seen a single time. V gene TRBV20-1 combines with J gene TRBJ2-3, with D tentatively TRBD1 (6 bases). This CDR3 is 16 amino acids long. Trimming cost V 4 bases and J 0 bases, with 17 bases left between them. Per the germline V gene, CDR1 is DFQATT and CDR2 is SNEGSKA (reference sequence). Here the CDR3 DNA reads TGCAGTGCTACGCGAGCGACAGGCCCTAGCACAGATACGCAGTATTTT. Protein: CSATRATGPSTDTQYF.

In nucleotides, the CDR3 is TGTGCCAGCAGGGACGGGAGCACCGGGGAGCTGTTTTTT. Its translation is CASRDGSTGELFF. The gene calls are TRBV6-4 and TRBJ2-2, with a tentative D call TRBD2 (6 bases). Trimming removed 6 bases at V and 4 bases at J, with 9 bases between. Germline V lookup: CDR1 MRHNA, CDR2 SNTAGT. The CDR3 is 13 residues long.

The chain uses TRBV12-3 or TRBV12-4 and TRBJ1-5; a possible D gene is TRBD1 (6 bases). The CDR3 spans 19 residues. V lost 4 bases and J lost 2, with 24 bases in between. CDR3 in DNA: TGTGCCAGCAGTTCTATCCCCGGGACAAGGAATTTAGGCAATCAGCCCCAGCATTTT. Amino acids: CASSSIPGTRNLGNQPQHF.

The count of this clonotype is one. The V gene is TRBV29-1, the J gene TRBJ2-1, with 10 bases lining up with TRBD1. With V trimmed by 7 bases and J by 7 bases, 4 bases remained unmatched. The CDR3 runs to 12 residues. The V gene's germline CDR1 is SQVTM and CDR2 ANQGSEA. The CDR3 DNA sequence: TGCAGCGGGACAGGGGGGAGTAATGAGCAGTTCTTC. The encoded protein is CSGTGGSNEQFF.

This CDR3 is CASRTTANEKLFF. The CDR3 DNA sequence: TGTGCCAGCAGGACCACGGCTAATGAAAAACTGTTTTTT. The chain uses TRBV6-5 and TRBJ1-4; D is unclear. Germline values: CDR1 MNHEY, CDR2 SVGAGI. Trimming pared 6 bases from V and 3 bases from J, leaving 8 bases between. The CDR3 is 13 amino acids.

This chain connects TRBV20-1 to TRBJ1-2, with D possibly TRBD1 on 5 matching bases. The CDR3 contains 16 residues. V was cut by 4 bases and J by 2 bases, with 20 bases left in between. The germline gives CDR1 DFQATT, CDR2 SNEGSKA (reference sequence). Here the CDR3 reads CSATGPLMAANYGYTF. The CDR3 coding sequence is TGCAGTGCTACGGGGCCTCTTATGGCAGCCAACTATGGCTACACCTTC.

This clonotype was detected ten times or more. A read error may account for a junction end that differs from germline. The V and J genes are TRBV5-1 and TRBJ1-2, with D maybe TRBD1 (6 bases). The germline V gene encodes CDR1 SGHRS and CDR2 YFSETQ. The CDR3 contains 13 residues. CDR3 in DNA: TGTGCCAGCAGTCCGGACAGTAACTATGGCTACACCTTC. Encoded protein: CASSPDSNYGYTF.

This clonotype was counted only a few times. The chain couples TRBV11-2 to TRBJ2-3; D not resolved. The germline V and J ends were trimmed by 2 bases and 0 bases, with 9 bases remaining between them. The germline V gene encodes CDR1 SGHAT and CDR2 FQNNGV. This CDR3 has 15 amino acids. CDR3: CASSLTISSTDTQYF. The CDR3, as DNA: TGTGCCAGCAGCTTAACAATCTCTAGCACAGATACGCAGTATTTT.

This clonotype was counted a few times. The gene calls are TRBV3-1 and TRBJ2-7; TRBD2 aligns across 12 bases. This CDR3 comprises 15 residues. V lost 3 bases and J lost 3; bases outside the gene matches: 3. Germline loops: CDR1 LGHDT, CDR2 YNNKEL (reference sequence). CDR3 bases: TGTGCCAGCAGCCAGCCGGGACTAGCGGGCTACGAGCAGTACTTC. Encoded protein: CASSQPGLAGYEQYF.

The chain uses TRBV10-3 and TRBJ2-6, with 7 bases aligning to TRBD1. The V and J ends lost 0 bases and 0 bases, in that order; junction bases with no gene match: 8. The CDR3 sequence is 19 residues long. Germline V gene sequence: CDR1 ENHRY, CDR2 SYGVKD. CDR3 sequence (DNA): TGTGCCATCAGTGAGTCATCTATCGACAGGGCCTCTGGGGCCAACGTCCTGACTTTC. Translation gives CAISESSIDRASGANVLTF.

The chain combines TRBV5-1 with TRBJ1-1; D gene unclear. Germline V gene sequence: CDR1 SGHRS, CDR2 YFSETQ. Trimming took 7 bases from V and 3 from J, leaving 7 bases between them. The length of the CDR3 is 11 residues. CDR3 amino acids: CASATDTEAFF. As DNA, the CDR3 is TGCGCCAGCGCAACGGACACTGAAGCTTTCTTT.

The chain has TRBV5-6 and TRBJ2-7; D remains unclear. V gave up 4 bases and J gave up 7 bases, with 15 bases separating them. This CDR3 comprises 13 residues. Germline V gene lookup returns CDR1 SGHDT and CDR2 YYEEEE. The CDR3 reads CASSGRSMGEQYF. In DNA, the CDR3 is TGTGCCAGCAGCGGCAGGTCTATGGGGGAGCAGTACTTC.

This clonotype was seen a single time. The chain links TRBV27 to TRBJ2-5, with D tentatively TRBD2 (5 bases). V lost 6 bases to trimming and J lost 4 bases, with 18 bases between them. Germline values: CDR1 MNHEY, CDR2 SMNVEV (reference sequence). This CDR3 comprises 15 residues. Here the CDR3 reads CASRQNHPGLETQYF. The CDR3 nucleotides are TGTGCCAGCAGGCAAAACCACCCGGGGTTAGAGACCCAGTACTTC.

The gene calls are TRBV20-1 and TRBJ2-1; 8 positions agree with TRBD2. Germline CDR1 DFQATT, CDR2 SNEGSKA (reference sequence). This CDR3 spans 16 amino acids. V dropped 3 bases and J dropped 0; count of bases not matched to a gene: 7. The CDR3 sequence is CSARKRETLSYNEQFF. In DNA form, the CDR3 reads TGCAGTGCTAGGAAGCGGGAGACGCTCTCCTACAATGAGCAGTTCTTC.

This clonotype was counted a single time. This sequence joins TRBV20-1 and TRBJ2-5; D not certain. V was pared by 4 bases and J by 11 bases, with 14 bases between. The length of the CDR3 is 11 residues. The germline V gene encodes CDR1 DFQATT and CDR2 SNEGSKA (reference sequence). CDR3: CSATHSYGQYF. The CDR3 DNA reads as TGCAGTGCTACCCATTCCTACGGGCAGTACTTC.

The chain links TRBV12-3 or TRBV12-4 to TRBJ2-3; D uncertain. Trimming removed 3 bases from V and 2 bases from J, with 6 bases in between. The CDR3 runs 13 residues. CDR3 sequence reads: CASSFPFTDTQYF. The CDR3 DNA follows: TGTGCCAGCAGTTTCCCCTTCACAGATACGCAGTATTTT.

The chain combines TRBV13 with TRBJ2-1, with a weak D call TRBD2 (7 bases). The CDR3 consists of 15 residues. The V and J ends lost 1 base and 7 bases respectively, with 14 bases between them. Germline values: CDR1 PRHDT, CDR2 FYEKMQ (reference sequence). In nucleotides, the CDR3 is TGTGCCAGCAGCTTAGAGGGGGGGATAGGGAATGAGCAGTTCTTC. It is translated as CASSLEGGIGNEQFF.

The chain links TRBV7-9 to TRBJ2-7; no clear D. This CDR3 contains 13 residues. Trimming took 2 bases from V and 0 from J, leaving 5 bases between them. Germline-derived CDR1 and CDR2 are SEHNR and FQNEAQ (reference sequence). The CDR3 coding sequence is TGTGCCAGCAGCTTACACAGCTCCTACGAGCAGTACTTC. It is translated as CASSLHSSYEQYF.

The chain links TRBV20-1 to TRBJ1-2; TRBD1 matches 9 bases. The V segment lost 8 bases and the J segment 8 bases; nucleotides outside the gene matches: 6. The CDR3 runs 11 residues. The germline V gene encodes CDR1 DFQATT and CDR2 SNEGSKA (reference sequence). CDR3 amino acids: CSPWTGEGYTF. The CDR3 nucleotides read TGCAGTCCCTGGACAGGGGAAGGCTACACCTTC.

This sequence joins TRBV5-1 and TRBJ2-1; D gene ambiguous. The ends were cut back, 3 bases at V and 6 bases at J, with 13 bases in the middle. The germline V gene encodes CDR1 SGHRS and CDR2 YFSETQ. The CDR3 spans 14 residues. The CDR3 coding sequence is TGCGCCAGCAGCTCCGACGCTATGAGCAATGAGCAGTTCTTC. As protein: CASSSDAMSNEQFF.